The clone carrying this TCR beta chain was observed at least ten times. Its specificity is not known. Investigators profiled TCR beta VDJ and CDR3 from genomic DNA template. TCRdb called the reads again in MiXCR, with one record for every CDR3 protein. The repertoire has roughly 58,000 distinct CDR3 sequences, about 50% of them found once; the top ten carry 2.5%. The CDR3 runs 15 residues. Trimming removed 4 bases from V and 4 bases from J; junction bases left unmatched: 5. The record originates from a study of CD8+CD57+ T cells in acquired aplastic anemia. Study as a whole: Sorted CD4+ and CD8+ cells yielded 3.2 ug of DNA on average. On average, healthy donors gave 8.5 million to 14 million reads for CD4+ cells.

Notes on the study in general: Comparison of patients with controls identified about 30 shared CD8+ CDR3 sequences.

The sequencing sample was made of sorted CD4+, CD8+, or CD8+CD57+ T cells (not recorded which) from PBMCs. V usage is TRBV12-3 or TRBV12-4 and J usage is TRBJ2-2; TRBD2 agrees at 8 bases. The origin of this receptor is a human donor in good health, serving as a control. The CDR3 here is CASSSGLVSTGELFF. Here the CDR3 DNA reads TGTGCCAGCAGTTCGGGACTAGTGAGCACCGGGGAGCTGTTTTTT.